This section outlines one TCR beta chain sequence together with its context. The table came from immunoSEQ multiplex PCR; TCRdb's copy has only in-frame clones and leaves some out. Found here are 54,000 or so clones, around 93% of them singletons; the top ten hold approximately 0.35%. CDR3 size: 20 residues. The data originate from a study of T cell changes during pregnancy in multiple sclerosis. The receptor was derived from a female donor with multiple sclerosis, enrolled in a pregnancy study. V usage is TRBV21-1 and J usage is TRBJ2-5; the table gives TRBD2 as D, unverified against the DNA. TRBV21-1 is noted as a pseudogene. The sequenced sample was CD4+ T cells from peripheral blood mononuclear cells, obtained before pregnancy. The CDR3 bases are TGTGCCAGCAGCAAAGCAAAGTTGTCTAGCGGGAGGGTTGGCCAAGAGACCCAGTACTTC. This gives the protein CASSKAKLSSGRVGQETQYF.